One sample yielded the 25 T cell receptor beta chains listed below, sequenced in a study of cytomegalovirus exposure and HLA in healthy donors (dated 2017 in TCRdb). The library was produced with the immunoSEQ multiplex PCR assay. This immuneACCESS table, as held by TCRdb, lists in-frame sequences with V and J called but not all clones. Of the missing ones, under half trace to an unresolved V gene in checked studies; the others have no known cause. The sample has about 190,000 clones on record, more than 65% of them singletons. The leading ten clones occupy about 2.8% of the sample. The sequencing input was PBMCs. The receptors originated from a young woman in good health and CMV-seropositive.

The gene calls are TRBV5-6 and TRBJ2-7; D ambiguous. In germline, CDR1 is SGHDT, CDR2 YYEEEE. The V end was cut by 0 bases, the J end by 7 bases, with 8 bases between. CDR3 length equals 12 residues. CDR3 sequence: CASSLVRSEQYF. CDR3 DNA sequence: TGTGCCAGCAGCTTGGTCAGATCGGAGCAGTACTTC. The variable domain in full, completed from reference TRBV5-6 and TRBJ2-7, reads DAGVTQSPTHLIKTRGQQVTLRCSPKSGHDTVSWYQQALGQGPQFIFQYYEEEERQRGNFPDRFSGHQFPNYSSELNVNALLLGDSALYLCASSLVRSEQYFGPGTRLTVT.

A few counts support this clone. The chain combines TRBV6-6 with TRBJ2-3, with TRBD2 as a possible D gene (5 bases). The germline V gene has CDR1 MNHNY and CDR2 SVGAGI (reference sequence). The CDR3 has 13 residues. The V gene lost 5 bases and the J gene lost 6 bases, with 12 bases spanning the gap. The CDR3 DNA is TGTGCCAGCAGTCTATCAGCGGCGGATACGCAGTATTTT. Translated, it gives CASSLSAADTQYF.

The chain has TRBV4-3 and TRBJ1-1; D is uncertain. CDR3 length equals 13 residues. Trimming stripped 4 bases from V and 2 bases from J, with 8 bases between. The germline gives CDR1 LGHNA, CDR2 YSLEER. The CDR3 nucleotides are TGCGCCAGCAGCCGATCGGTCAACACTGAAGCTTTCTTT. Translation: CASSRSVNTEAFF.

The chain has TRBV6-5 and TRBJ1-2; 10 nucleotides agree with TRBD1. There are 13 residues in the CDR3. In germline, CDR1 is MNHEY, CDR2 SVGAGI. J lost 6 bases, V lost 6 bases, and 4 bases had no gene match. The CDR3 sequence: CASRTDRGNGYTF. The CDR3 region has the DNA TGTGCCAGCAGGACGGACAGGGGGAATGGCTACACCTTC.

The chain joins TRBV9 to TRBJ2-1, with 10 bases identical to TRBD2. Germline V CDR1 and CDR2: SGDLS, YYNGEE. V lost 1 base, J lost 5 bases, and 3 bases stayed unmatched. The CDR3 consists of 15 residues. CDR3 residues: CASSVRLAGDNEQFF. CDR3 sequence (DNA): TGTGCCAGCAGCGTAAGGCTAGCGGGGGACAATGAGCAGTTCTTC.

The rearrangement links TRBV18 to TRBJ2-2, with D hard to call. Looked up from germline, CDR1 is KGHSH and CDR2 is LQKENI. Trimming shortened V by 1 base and J by 5 bases, and 11 bases separated the two germline ends. This CDR3 is built from 15 residues. The CDR3 here is CASSPRPEQTGELFF. CDR3 bases: TGTGCCAGCTCACCACGGCCAGAACAGACCGGGGAGCTGTTTTTT.

The rearrangement joins TRBV9 to TRBJ1-1; D might be TRBD1 (6 bases). Trimming left V 5 bases short and J 11 bases short, with 13 bases between. The CDR3 totals 11 residues. CDR1 is SGDLS, CDR2 YYNGEE, per germline. CDR3 in amino acids: CASSGGRGAFF. In DNA form, the CDR3 reads TGTGCCAGCAGTGGGGGCAGGGGCGCTTTCTTT.

This clone turned up a few times. The CDR3 DNA follows: TGTGCCAGCAGAACAACAGGTGTGAGCAATCAGCCCCAGCATTTT. Translating gives CASRTTGVSNQPQHF. The chain combines TRBV28 with TRBJ1-5, with D tentatively TRBD1 (5 bases). Trimming shortened V by 6 bases and J by 1 base, and 13 bases separated the two germline ends. The CDR3 consists of 15 residues. Germline lookup yields CDR1 MDHEN and CDR2 SYDVKM.

The rearrangement links TRBV2 to TRBJ1-4; 8 positions match TRBD1. The CDR3 spans 15 residues. Per the germline V gene, CDR1 is SNHLY and CDR2 is FYNNEI. With V trimmed by 6 bases and J by 4 bases, 7 bases remained unmatched. The chain's CDR3 is CASRESGGFNEKLFF. CDR3 sequence (DNA): TGTGCCAGCAGGGAATCAGGGGGCTTTAATGAAAAACTGTTTTTT.

The V call is TRBV7-6, the J call TRBJ1-3; D is possibly TRBD1 (6 bases). CDR3 length: 16 residues. Germline-derived CDR1 and CDR2 are SGHVS and FNYEAQ. Trimming removed 0 bases at V and 1 base at J, with 10 bases between. The CDR3 here is CASSLAGTGSGNTIYF. The CDR3 region has the DNA TGTGCCAGCAGCTTAGCGGGTACAGGGTCTGGAAACACCATATATTTT. The full variable domain, its missing parts supplied by reference TRBV7-6 and TRBJ1-3, is GAGVSQSPRYKVTKRGQDVALRCDPISGHVSLYWYRQALGQGPEFLTYFNYEAQQDKSGLPNDRFSAERPEGSISTLTIQRTEQRDSAMYRCASSLAGTGSGNTIYFGEGSWLTVV.

The chain has TRBV18 and TRBJ1-2; 9 nucleotides line up with TRBD1. Losses at the gene ends were 2 bases for V and 5 bases for J; bases not matched to a gene: 6. This CDR3 contains 15 residues. From germline, CDR1 is KGHSH and CDR2 LQKENI. CDR3 amino acids: CASSPEQGAGYGYTF. The CDR3 coding sequence is TGTGCCAGCTCACCAGAACAGGGGGCGGGATATGGCTACACCTTC.

This rearrangement joins TRBV19 to TRBJ1-1, with D maybe TRBD1 (6 bases). Trimming removed 8 bases from V and 4 bases from J, with 20 bases in between. Germline V lookup: CDR1 LNHDA, CDR2 SQIVND (reference sequence). This CDR3 contains 15 residues. The CDR3 sequence: CASSRAGGLSTEAFF. CDR3 nucleotide sequence: TGTGCCAGTTCCCGTGCGGGGGGCTTGAGCACTGAAGCTTTCTTT.

The chain couples TRBV2 to TRBJ1-2; D may be TRBD1 (5 bases). The CDR3 loop spans 16 amino acids. The ends were cut back, 0 bases at V and 8 bases at J, with 19 bases in the middle. Germline V lookup: CDR1 SNHLY, CDR2 FYNNEI. CDR3 nucleotide sequence: TGTGCCAGCAGTGAAGCGCATCTCTCAGGGAGGAGCGGCTACACCTTC. Residues: CASSEAHLSGRSGYTF.

This clone was counted ten times or more. The chain combines TRBV6-1 with TRBJ2-7; weak D call: TRBD2 (5 bases). V was pared by 2 bases and J by 2 bases, with 10 bases between. The CDR3 runs 14 residues. Germline CDR1 reads MNHNS; CDR2 reads SASEGT. The CDR3 loop is CASSEYGRAYEQYF. The CDR3 DNA sequence: TGTGCCAGCAGTGAATATGGGCGGGCCTACGAGCAGTACTTC.

The CDR3: CASSLVGWDSYPSDGYTF. The CDR3, as DNA: TGCGCCAGCAGCTTGGTGGGTTGGGACAGCTATCCTTCCGATGGCTACACCTTC. This rearrangement joins TRBV5-1 to TRBJ1-2; 7 bases are shared with TRBD1. Trimming cost V 0 bases and J 6 bases; bases outside gene matches: 17. The CDR3 loop spans 18 amino acids. Germline V lookup: CDR1 SGHRS, CDR2 YFSETQ.

The table lists this clone with a count of one. The chain is built from TRBV5-6 and TRBJ1-1; D remains ambiguous. CDR1 is SGHDT and CDR2 is YYEEEE in the germline V gene. There are 13 residues in the CDR3. V was pared by 4 bases and J by 3 bases, with 10 bases between. The CDR3 DNA reads TGTGCCAGCAGCACTGTACCCGACACTGAAGCTTTCTTT. Its translation: CASSTVPDTEAFF.

The chain recombines TRBV15 with TRBJ1-1; D possibly corresponds to TRBD1 (6 bases). The CDR3 loop spans 16 amino acids. Looked up from germline, CDR1 is LNHNV and CDR2 is YYDKDF (reference sequence). The germline V and J ends were trimmed by 3 bases and 6 bases, with 20 bases remaining between them. The CDR3 nucleotides are TGTGCCACCAGCAGGGGGAGGGCGGGGGCGAGCCCTGAAGCTTTCTTT. It specifies CATSRGRAGASPEAFF. The full variable domain, its missing parts supplied by reference TRBV15 and TRBJ1-1, is DAMVIQNPRYQVTQFGKPVTLSCSQTLNHNVMYWYQQKSSQAPKLLFHYYDKDFNNEADTPDNFQSRRPNTSFCFLDIRSPGLGDTAMYLCATSRGRAGASPEAFFGQGTRLTVV.

V gene TRBV11-3 combines with J gene TRBJ2-2, with TRBD2 as a possible D gene (6 bases). Germline values: CDR1 SGHNT, CDR2 YENEEA. Between the trimmed V and J ends, which lost 2 bases and 4 bases, there was a span of 8 bases. The CDR3 spans 14 residues. The chain's CDR3 is CASSLQGGTGELFF. The CDR3 DNA follows: TGTGCCAGCAGCTTACAGGGAGGCACCGGGGAGCTGTTTTTT.

J is TRBJ2-1 and V is TRBV29-1; 8 bases map to TRBD2. The germline V gene has CDR1 SQVTM and CDR2 ANQGSEA. The CDR3 consists of 13 residues. V shed 4 bases and J 7 bases; nucleotides not matched to a gene: 6. CDR3 protein: CSVVRGGQNEQFF. The CDR3 nucleotides read TGCAGCGTTGTTCGGGGGGGCCAGAATGAGCAGTTCTTC.

The chain links TRBV18 to TRBJ1-2, with D possibly TRBD1 on 6 matching bases. V lost 4 bases and J lost 6, with 12 bases in between. The V gene's germline CDR1 is KGHSH and CDR2 LQKENI. This CDR3 region has 13 residues. The CDR3 reads CASSRTGIDGYTF. The CDR3 DNA sequence: TGTGCCAGCTCACGCACAGGGATCGATGGCTACACCTTC. The variable domain in full, with the rest retrieved from reference TRBV18 and TRBJ1-2, is NAGVMQNPRHLVRRRGQEARLRCSPMKGHSHVYWYRQLPEEGLKFMVYLQKENIIDESGMPKERFSAEFPKEGPSILRIQQVVRGDSAAYFCASSRTGIDGYTFGSGTRLTVV.

Only one count was recorded for this clone. The gene calls are TRBV7-3 and TRBJ2-3, with 7 bases that match TRBD2. V was clipped by 5 bases and J by 4 bases; unmatched bases: 9. The germline V gene has CDR1 SGHTA and CDR2 FQGTGA. The CDR3 covers 15 residues. CDR3 sequence reads: CASSLGGSLADTQYF. CDR3 nucleotides: TGTGCCAGCAGCCTCGGGGGGTCACTCGCAGATACGCAGTATTTT.

The chain couples TRBV7-2 to TRBJ2-1; 9 bases line up with TRBD2. Trimming at V came to 5 bases and at J to 2 bases, leaving 13 bases not matched to a gene. The germline V gene encodes CDR1 SGHTA and CDR2 FQGNSA. CDR3 length: 18 amino acids. DNA for the CDR3: TGTGCCAGCAGCCTACGTTCTAGCGGGGCTTATCCCTACAATGAGCAGTTCTTC. It specifies CASSLRSSGAYPYNEQFF.

V usage is TRBV2 and J usage is TRBJ2-7; the match to TRBD2 covers 10 bases. The CDR3 extends over 14 amino acids. Trimming cost V 2 bases and J 3 bases; bases outside gene matches: 1. CDR1 is SNHLY, CDR2 FYNNEI, per germline. The CDR3 protein is CASSESGGGYEQYF. The CDR3 DNA reads TGTGCCAGCAGTGAAAGCGGGGGGGGCTACGAGCAGTACTTC.

In this sample, this clone turned up once. The chain uses TRBV5-1 and TRBJ2-5; D uncertain. The CDR3 totals 12 residues. CDR1 SGHRS and CDR2 YFSETQ come from the germline V gene. The ends were cut back, 0 bases at V and 5 bases at J, with 5 bases in the middle. Here the CDR3 DNA reads TGCGCCAGCAGCTTGGTCCTCGAGACCCAGTACTTC. This encodes CASSLVLETQYF.

Only a few counts were recorded for this clone. The rearrangement uses TRBV5-1 and TRBJ1-5, with 7 bases lining up with TRBD1. With V trimmed by 3 bases and J by 6 bases, 3 bases remained unmatched. This CDR3 has 13 residues. Germline-derived CDR1 and CDR2 are SGHRS and YFSETQ. The CDR3 loop reads CASSSTGSQPQHF. In DNA form, the CDR3 reads TGCGCCAGCAGCTCGACAGGGTCTCAGCCCCAGCATTTT.